The entry below gives a single T cell receptor (beta chain) sequence along with its context. Its target is unknown. This sample stems from a study of monozygotic twins with inflammatory bowel disease. TCRdb re-called the 5' RACE reads; every CDR3 protein appears as one record, without DNA. Seen in this sample are some 170,000 distinct CDR3 sequences; the ten most common clones hold 2.5% to 3%. The CDR3 sequence is 14 residues long. Germline values: CDR1 KGHSH, CDR2 LQKENI. Overall study results and limits: Similarity of repertoires did not differ between concordant and discordant twins, possibly from limited power.

Sequenced sample: blood. J is TRBJ2-5 and V is TRBV18. The receptor's source is a human donor with ulcerative colitis or Crohn's disease, or a healthy co-twin of an affected twin (not recorded which). CDR3 sequence reads: CASSPQKGMETQYF.